The 10 T cell receptor beta chains given below trace back to one sample, sequenced in a study of cytomegalovirus exposure and HLA in healthy donors. Assay used: immunoSEQ multiplex PCR; TCRdb lists only in-frame clones, some missing. The sample contains under 200,000 clones, 85% to 90% of which appear only once. Material for sequencing was PBMCs. The source of these receptors is a woman in her 30s in good health and CMV-seronegative.

This clone has just a few counts. This chain joins TRBV6-1 and TRBJ2-7; 8 bases match TRBD1. The trim removed 7 bases at V and 6 bases at J, leaving 11 bases unmatched. CDR1 and CDR2 from the germline V gene are MNHNS and SASEGT. This CDR3 has 14 residues. The CDR3 here is CASKQTGVAREQYF. The CDR3 DNA follows: TGTGCCAGCAAACAGACAGGGGTTGCTCGCGAGCAGTACTTC.

This clone is a singleton in its sample. The rearrangement joins TRBV27 to TRBJ1-4; 8 bases are a match to TRBD1. V shed 6 bases, J shed 3 bases, and the junction held 6 bases outside the gene matches. Per the germline V gene, CDR1 is MNHEY and CDR2 is SMNVEV (reference sequence). The length of the CDR3 is 15 residues. The CDR3 sequence: CASRSQGAANEKLFF. The CDR3 DNA is TGTGCCAGCAGGAGTCAGGGGGCGGCTAATGAAAAACTGTTTTTT.

V usage is TRBV13 and J usage is TRBJ1-4, with D hard to call. CDR3 length: 14 amino acids. Per the germline V gene, CDR1 is PRHDT and CDR2 is FYEKMQ (reference sequence). The V end lost 3 bases, the J end lost 3 bases, and 8 bases lay between the germline ends. In DNA, the CDR3 is TGTGCCAGCAGCTTTGGTAGAGCTAATGAAAAACTGTTTTTT. It is translated as CASSFGRANEKLFF. Variable domain in full (rest from reference TRBV13 and TRBJ1-4): AAGVIQSPRHLIKEKRETATLKCYPIPRHDTVYWYQQGPGQDPQFLISFYEKMQSDKGSIPDRFSAQQFSDYHSELNMSSLELGDSALYFCASSFGRANEKLFFGSGTQLSVL.

This chain uses TRBV7-6 with TRBJ2-3, with D perhaps matching TRBD2 (6 bases). Per the germline V gene, CDR1 is SGHVS and CDR2 is FNYEAQ. The CDR3 has 16 amino acids. V shed 1 base and J shed 6 bases, with 17 bases lying between them. The CDR3 reads CASSLEAGPVPDTQYF. The CDR3 nucleotides read TGTGCCAGCAGCTTAGAGGCGGGACCTGTCCCCGATACGCAGTATTTT.

The V and J genes are TRBV6-6 and TRBJ2-1, with TRBD2 identical over 8 bases. Per germline, CDR1 MNHNY and CDR2 SVGAGI (reference sequence). V lost 0 bases and J lost 5; bases outside the gene matches: 6. This CDR3 region has 16 residues. The DNA for the CDR3 is TGTGCCAGCAGTTACTCAGGGACTAGTAGCAACAATGAGCAGTTCTTC. It is translated as CASSYSGTSSNNEQFF.

This clone appeared a single time. The genes are TRBV2 and TRBJ2-1, with D unresolved. The CDR3 contains 10 residues. The V and J ends lost 10 bases and 5 bases respectively, with 6 bases between them. Germline V gene data show CDR1 as SNHLY and CDR2 as FYNNEI. The CDR3 spells CATQDNEQFF. Here the CDR3 DNA reads TGTGCCACACAAGACAATGAGCAGTTCTTC. Together with reference TRBV2 and TRBJ2-1, the CDR3 gives the full variable domain: EPEVTQTPSHQVTQMGQEVILRCVPISNHLYFYWYRQILGQKVEFLVSFYNNEISEKSEIFDDQFSVERPDGSNFTLKIRSTKLEDSAMYFCATQDNEQFFGPGTRLTVL.

V and J are TRBV19 and TRBJ2-6; D unresolved. The CDR3 is 14 residues long. V lost 7 bases, J lost 2 bases, and 9 bases lay in between. Germline V gives CDR1 LNHDA, CDR2 SQIVND (reference sequence). CDR3 sequence (DNA): TGTGCCAGTACTCTAAGACCTGGGGCCAACGTCCTGACTTTC. This translates into CASTLRPGANVLTF.

The chain links TRBV18 to TRBJ2-2; 9 bases are shared with TRBD1. This CDR3 is 17 amino acids long. Per germline, CDR1 KGHSH and CDR2 LQKENI. V dropped 0 bases and J dropped 6; count of bases not matched to a gene: 8. CDR3 nucleotides: TGTGCCAGCTCACCACCGTCCGGGACAGGGTCCCCCGGGGAGCTGTTTTTT. Its protein product is CASSPPSGTGSPGELFF. Using reference TRBV18 and TRBJ2-2 for the parts outside the CDR3, the full variable domain is NAGVMQNPRHLVRRRGQEARLRCSPMKGHSHVYWYRQLPEEGLKFMVYLQKENIIDESGMPKERFSAEFPKEGPSILRIQQVVRGDSAAYFCASSPPSGTGSPGELFFGEGSRLTVL.

This CDR3 is CASSTARESYEQYF. The CDR3 DNA reads TGTGCCAGCAGCACCGCGAGAGAGTCCTACGAGCAGTACTTC. V usage is TRBV11-2 and J usage is TRBJ2-7; no clear D gene. Trimming stripped 5 bases from V and 1 base from J, with 12 bases between. Germline V gene sequence: CDR1 SGHAT, CDR2 FQNNGV. This CDR3 region has 14 residues.

J is TRBJ1-4 and V is TRBV6-5; the D is unclear. The CDR3 covers 13 residues. V shed 4 bases and J shed 7 bases, with 10 bases lying between them. Germline V CDR1 and CDR2: MNHEY, SVGAGI. The CDR3 here is CASSSRSSEKLFF. As DNA, the CDR3 is TGTGCCAGCAGTTCCCGATCAAGTGAAAAACTGTTTTTT.